Listed here are 17 T cell receptor beta chains from one sample, sequenced in a study of T cell responses to AZD1222 COVID-19 vaccine. Method: immunoSEQ multiplex PCR; TCRdb's copy keeps in-frame clones and lacks some. The sample has more than 110,000 clones, roughly 92% seen once. The specimen was peripheral blood, collected on day 0 of AZD1222 vaccination. These receptors were obtained from an adult in good health.

V is TRBV28 and J is TRBJ2-3; D may correspond to TRBD1 or TRBD2 (5 bases each). This CDR3 comprises 16 residues. V lost 2 bases and J 5 bases, leaving 17 bases between the germline ends. From germline, CDR1 is MDHEN and CDR2 SYDVKM. The DNA of the CDR3 is TGTGCCAGCAGTTTAGTGGGGGTGCGCCAGGGAGATACGCAGTATTTT. Amino acids: CASSLVGVRQGDTQYF. The full variable domain, in which reference TRBV28 and TRBJ2-3 provide the parts outside the CDR3, is DVKVTQSSRYLVKRTGEKVFLECVQDMDHENMFWYRQDPGLGLRLIYFSYDVKMKEKGDIPEGYSVSREKKERFSLILESASTNQTSMYLCASSLVGVRQGDTQYFGPGTRLTVL.

The chain carries TRBV27 and TRBJ2-7; possible D gene TRBD1, 5 bases. This CDR3 region has 19 residues. CDR1 MNHEY and CDR2 SMNVEV come from the germline V gene (reference sequence). V was clipped by 5 bases and J by 0 bases, with 26 bases between them. CDR3 in amino acids: CASSITMVVGPIGSYEQYF. Here the CDR3 DNA reads TGTGCCAGCAGTATAACTATGGTGGTGGGGCCGATTGGCTCCTACGAGCAGTACTTC.

The gene calls are TRBV2 and TRBJ2-3; no clear D gene. V dropped 6 bases and J dropped 3 bases, with 7 bases sitting between them. This CDR3 is 12 amino acids long. Germline-derived CDR1 and CDR2 are SNHLY and FYNNEI. The CDR3 reads CASSPHTDTQYF. The CDR3 nucleotides read TGTGCCAGCAGCCCCCATACAGATACGCAGTATTTT.

This chain links TRBV6-5 with TRBJ2-5; D tentatively reads TRBD1 or TRBD2 (5 bases each). Looked up from germline, CDR1 is MNHEY and CDR2 is SVGAGI. V gave up 6 bases and J gave up 2 bases, with 16 bases separating them. The CDR3 contains 15 residues. CDR3 coding DNA: TGTGCCAGCAGCCGGGACCCCCGCCTGCAAGAGACCCAGTACTTC. Protein product: CASSRDPRLQETQYF.

V and J are TRBV25-1 and TRBJ2-7; TRBD2 is a possible D gene (6 bases). Germline CDR1 reads MGHDK; CDR2 reads SYGVNS. This CDR3 is 15 amino acids long. V was trimmed by 1 base and J by 2 bases, leaving 12 bases between them. CDR3 region: CASSEWRRGTYEQYF. The CDR3, as DNA: TGTGCCAGCAGTGAATGGAGGAGGGGTACCTACGAGCAGTACTTC.

This sequence joins TRBV15 and TRBJ1-5, with a tentative D call TRBD1 (6 bases). This CDR3 contains 16 residues. The germline gives CDR1 LNHNV, CDR2 YYDKDF (reference sequence). Trimming left V 2 bases short and J 0 bases short, with 11 bases between. The CDR3 protein is CATSRSRGLSNQPQHF. In DNA, the CDR3 is TGTGCCACCAGCAGATCGCGGGGGCTTAGCAATCAGCCCCAGCATTTT.

V usage is TRBV5-4 and J usage is TRBJ2-2; D ambiguous. The V gene's germline CDR1 is SGHNT and CDR2 YYREEE (reference sequence). The CDR3 consists of 12 residues. V dropped 6 bases and J dropped 4 bases, with 7 bases sitting between them. The CDR3 nucleotides read TGTGCCAGCAAGCAAGGCACCGGGGAGCTGTTTTTT. Translation: CASKQGTGELFF.

This rearrangement joins TRBV28 to TRBJ2-2; 9 bases align to TRBD1. Germline V CDR1 and CDR2: MDHEN, SYDVKM. The ends lost 6 bases at V and 1 base at J; junction bases unmatched: 3. There are 15 residues in the CDR3. The CDR3 sequence: CASRTDRGNTGELFF. The CDR3 DNA reads as TGTGCCAGCAGGACGGACAGGGGGAACACCGGGGAGCTGTTTTTT.

The CDR3 nucleotides read TGTGCCAGCAGCCAGCAGACAGGGGGGGATGAAAAACTGTTTTTT. Translating gives CASSQQTGGDEKLFF. The chain has TRBV4-2 and TRBJ1-4; 9 bases map to TRBD1. The germline V gene encodes CDR1 LGHNA and CDR2 YNFKEQ. Unmatched junction bases numbered 5, after V lost 3 bases and J lost 6 bases. The CDR3 totals 15 residues.

The V gene is TRBV28, the J gene TRBJ2-5, with a tentative D call TRBD1 (5 bases). Trimming took off 3 bases at V and 5 bases at J, with 13 bases between the two ends. CDR3 size: 14 residues. Germline CDR1 is MDHEN and CDR2 is SYDVKM. CDR3 sequence reads: CASSLNWGRETQYF. CDR3 bases: TGTGCCAGCAGTTTGAACTGGGGCAGGGAGACCCAGTACTTC.

This clone was detected once. The V and J genes are TRBV2 and TRBJ2-2; TRBD1 agrees at 9 bases. In germline, CDR1 is SNHLY, CDR2 FYNNEI. This CDR3 region has 15 residues. J gave up 4 bases and V 6 bases, and 6 bases lay outside the gene matches. CDR3 loop: CASRGRDRATGELFF. CDR3 in DNA: TGTGCCAGCAGGGGGCGGGACAGGGCCACCGGGGAGCTGTTTTTT.

The chain employs TRBV5-6 and TRBJ2-7; D uncertain. CDR3 length: 12 residues. CDR1 is SGHDT and CDR2 is YYEEEE in the germline V gene. With 0 bases removed from V and 6 bases from J, the gap between germline ends came to 7 bases. The CDR3 DNA sequence: TGTGCCAGCAGCTTGGTATCGACCGAGCAGTACTTC. It codes for CASSLVSTEQYF.

The J gene is TRBJ1-5, the V gene TRBV7-9; TRBD1 might be the D (5 bases). Germline lookup yields CDR1 SEHNR and CDR2 FQNEAQ (reference sequence). The CDR3 loop spans 13 amino acids. Trimming pared 3 bases from V and 4 bases from J, leaving 7 bases between. This CDR3 reads CASSLGVNQPQHF. Written as DNA, the CDR3 is TGTGCCAGCAGCTTGGGGGTGAATCAGCCCCAGCATTTT.

The chain joins TRBV5-4 to TRBJ1-2, with D maybe TRBD1 (5 bases). Germline assignment: CDR1 SGHNT and CDR2 YYREEE (reference sequence). With 5 bases removed from V and 5 bases from J, the gap between germline ends came to 13 bases. The length of the CDR3 is 13 residues. The CDR3 spells CASRIGGSYGYTF. The CDR3 DNA is TGTGCCAGCAGGATTGGGGGTTCGTATGGCTACACCTTC.

This clone was recorded once. CDR3 residues: CASSVGGHDQPQHF. The CDR3 DNA sequence: TGTGCCAGCAGCGTTGGGGGTCACGATCAGCCCCAGCATTTT. The V and J genes are TRBV9 and TRBJ1-5; D possibly corresponds to TRBD1 (5 bases). The germline V gene has CDR1 SGDLS and CDR2 YYNGEE. The CDR3 loop spans 14 amino acids. The V end lost 2 bases, the J end lost 5 bases, and 11 bases lay between the germline ends.

The rearrangement joins TRBV5-5 to TRBJ2-1; 7 bases map to TRBD2. Unmatched junction bases numbered 4, after V lost 2 bases and J lost 2 bases. The CDR3 length is 15 residues. The germline V gene has CDR1 SGHKS and CDR2 YYEKEE (reference sequence). The CDR3 reads CASSLPRGAYNEQFF. CDR3 nucleotides: TGTGCCAGCAGCTTACCACGGGGGGCCTACAATGAGCAGTTCTTC. The full variable domain, rest sourced from reference TRBV5-5 and TRBJ2-1, is DAGVTQSPTHLIKTRGQQVTLRCSPISGHKSVSWYQQVLGQGPQFIFQYYEKEERGRGNFPDRFSARQFPNYSSELNVNALLLGDSALYLCASSLPRGAYNEQFFGPGTRLTVL.

The chain combines TRBV18 with TRBJ1-2, with TRBD1 as a possible D gene (5 bases). The V gene's germline CDR1 is KGHSH and CDR2 LQKENI. Trimming took off 2 bases at V and 5 bases at J, with 15 bases between the two ends. The CDR3 is made up of 15 amino acids. CDR3 loop: CASSPFVTAEYGYTF. CDR3 nucleotides: TGTGCCAGCTCACCATTCGTGACAGCGGAATATGGCTACACCTTC.